This TCR beta chain originates from a study of response to subunit inactivated influenza vaccine (dated by TCRdb to 2016 to 2019). In terms of the full investigation: The study used deep quantitative T cell receptor repertoire profiling to track responses to a trivalent subunit inactivated influenza vaccine. Study-wide conclusions, independent of this receptor: The authors proposed that each seasonal influenza vaccination may bring in only a limited number of new T cells.

Worth noting for this clonotype: No cognate antigen has been identified for it. Base-call qualities are not available, and no considerably larger clone is one nucleotide away.

Library preparation employed RT-PCR. For sequencing, an Illumina HiSeq 2500 was employed. Using fastp at Q25 and MiXCR, TCRdb reprocessed the public reads and kept productive beta chains. Rows matching on CDR3 protein sequence are summarized as one entry with the most common DNA and genes. In all, the sample holds approximately 530,000 distinct CDR3 sequences, and roughly 7.6% of those were seen once. Jointly, the top ten make up around 12% of the sample. CDR1 and CDR2 are read off the germline V gene (reference sequence) as SEHNR and FQNEAQ. The trim is 4 bases for V and 8 bases for J, with a gap of 15 bases between the germline ends. Including cysteine and phenylalanine, the CDR3 has 14 amino acids. Only the CDR3 part of the read is kept: 42 bases, read in frame from the first base.

This clonotype originated in a man aged 50 to 75 who received an inactivated influenza vaccine. Donor details come from another sample of the same person, matched by shared clones. The chain is assembled from TRBV7-9 and TRBJ2-4; the D call is possibly TRBD1 or TRBD2, each sharing 5 bases. Sequencing was performed on PBMCs from blood, taken 23 months after vaccination. DNA sequence: TGTGCCAGCAGCTATGCCCCCGGGGCAGACATTCAGTACTTC. It translates as CASSYAPGADIQYF.